This TCR beta chain was recorded in a study of blood T cell repertoires in COVID-19. Background on the study: The origin of the acute and convalescent COVID-19 samples was the United States, Italy and Spain. Sources were T cells, B-cell-depleted T cells, or PBMCs; the material itself was cDNA or gDNA.

This CDR3 comprises 13 residues. Trimming shortened V by 6 bases and J by 2 bases, and 8 bases separated the two germline ends. As handled by the study authors: By means of reference gene primer amplification, nucleated cell counts were estimated. The method was immunoSEQ multiplex PCR; TCRdb's version includes in-frame clones alone and lacks a portion of them. That table supplies the V and J calls and clone size; D and trimming were determined from the DNA. The data show around 60,000 clones, 92% seen once. The sequence was collected from a man aged 50 to 60 with active COVID-19. The material sequenced was peripheral blood. This sequence joins TRBV12-3 or TRBV12-4 and TRBJ2-1; no firm D call. CDR3: CASRRGAYNEQFF. The CDR3 coding sequence is TGTGCCAGCAGACGAGGTGCCTACAATGAGCAGTTCTTC.